These 7 T cell receptor beta chains were sequenced from one sample in a study of identical twins. TCRdb analysed the 5' RACE reads with MiXCR anew, one entry per CDR3 protein. This sample has around 1.7 million distinct CDR3 sequences; more than 30% occur once, and the top ten carry roughly 0.3%. The source material was cord blood. Receptors originate from a newborn girl in good health.

This clonotype was detected a few times. V gene TRBV2 combines with J gene TRBJ2-1; 10 nucleotides align to TRBD2. Trimming took 8 bases from V and 0 from J; bases not matched to a gene: 7. Germline V gene data show CDR1 as SNHLY and CDR2 as FYNNEI. The CDR3 loop spans 16 amino acids. This chain's CDR3 is CASGDSGRPSYNEQFF. CDR3 nucleotides: TGTGCCAGCGGAGATAGCGGGAGGCCCTCCTACAATGAGCAGTTCTTC.

The V gene is TRBV25-1, the J gene TRBJ1-1, with a weak D call TRBD1 (5 bases). This CDR3 has 14 amino acids. Germline values: CDR1 MGHDK, CDR2 SYGVNS. The V end was cut by 1 base, the J end by 0 bases, with 6 bases between. CDR3 nucleotide sequence: TGTGCCAGCAGTGAATGGGGCGTGAACACTGAAGCTTTCTTT. It codes for CASSEWGVNTEAFF.

The chain employs TRBV6-1 and TRBJ1-5, with D possibly being TRBD1 (6 bases). This CDR3 has 17 amino acids. The V and J ends lost 6 bases and 1 base respectively, with 19 bases between them. The germline V gene has CDR1 MNHNS and CDR2 SASEGT. The CDR3 DNA is TGTGCCAGCAGACCCCTACCGGGACACATCAGCAATCAGCCCCAGCATTTT. Translation: CASRPLPGHISNQPQHF.

This clonotype was seen more than once but under ten times. The rearrangement joins TRBV12-3 or TRBV12-4 to TRBJ2-1; TRBD2 matches 8 bases. This CDR3 comprises 16 residues. V shed 3 bases and J 3 bases; nucleotides not matched to a gene: 7. The DNA for the CDR3 is TGTGCCAGCAGTTTTGGCGGGAGGAGACTCTACAATGAGCAGTTCTTC. Translated, it gives CASSFGGRRLYNEQFF.

CDR3 region: CASRLPPGQGYGYTF. The CDR3 bases are TGTGCCAGCAGGTTACCCCCGGGACAGGGTTATGGCTACACCTTC. V usage is TRBV28 and J usage is TRBJ1-2, with 9 bases fitting TRBD1. The J segment lost 5 bases and the V segment lost 6 bases, leaving 10 bases of the junction unmatched. CDR1 is MDHEN and CDR2 is SYDVKM in the germline V gene. CDR3 length: 15 amino acids.

CDR3 sequence reads: CASSLTSGEQETQYF. The CDR3 DNA follows: TGTGCCAGCAGCTTAACTAGCGGGGAACAAGAGACCCAGTACTTC. The V gene is TRBV7-2, the J gene TRBJ2-5, with 10 bases identical to TRBD2. V trimming: 2 bases; J trimming: 2 bases; junction bases outside the gene matches: 2. The CDR3 sequence is 15 residues long. Germline V CDR1 and CDR2: SGHTA, FQGNSA.

This clonotype was observed a handful of times. V usage is TRBV29-1 and J usage is TRBJ2-5; D remains ambiguous. CDR1 is SQVTM and CDR2 is ANQGSEA in the germline V gene. Trimming removed 6 bases from V and 5 bases from J, with 19 bases in between. The CDR3 is 14 amino acids. The chain's CDR3 is CSVDGLSRSETQYF. CDR3 coding DNA: TGCAGCGTCGATGGGCTGAGTCGGTCCGAGACCCAGTACTTC.